Listed below are T cell receptor beta chains from one sample, sequenced in a study of siplizumab effects on memory and regulatory T cells. The method was immunoSEQ multiplex PCR; TCRdb's version includes in-frame clones alone and lacks a portion of them. The data contain about 40,000 clones, about 90% of them seen just once; the ten biggest clones take up less than 0.3%. Input material: naive CD4+ T cells sorted from blood. These receptors were obtained from a human donor in good health. Each CDR3 is given with its conserved first and last residue. D genes are given only for firm matches. Clone size appears in some rows only: once, few, many, or a class for an expanded clone.

TGTGCCAGCAGCTTGACAACGGTCTCTGGAAACACCATATATTTT CASSLTTVSGNTIYF TRBJ1-3 TRBV7-2 . .
TGCGCCAGCAGCTCGGATAGCTACGAGCAGTACTTC CASSSDSYEQYF TRBJ2-7 TRBV5-1 . .
TGTGCCAGCAGCTTGGAGGGAGGCGAGACCCAGTACTTC CASSLEGGETQYF TRBJ2-5 TRBV5-4 . .
TGCGCCAGCAGCCCCATTCCCGACTATGGCTACACCTTC CASSPIPDYGYTF TRBJ1-2 TRBV5-1 once .
TGTGCCAGCAGTGATCAACAGAACAGTATGAACACTGAAGCTTTCTTT CASSDQQNSMNTEAFF TRBJ1-1 TRBV2 . .
TGTGCCAGCAGTAACACAGGGAGGGAGCAGTTCTTC CASSNTGREQFF TRBJ2-1 TRBV6-5 few .
TGTGCCAGCAGCTCCGGCGCTAATGAGCAGTTCTTC CASSSGANEQFF TRBJ2-1 TRBV7-6 . .
TGTGCCAGCAGGGCGGTGCGGGGCTATGGCTACACCTTC CASRAVRGYGYTF TRBJ1-2 TRBV5-6 . .
TGTGCCAGTAGGCGGGACAGGTCCTACAATGAGCAGTTCTTC CASRRDRSYNEQFF TRBJ2-1 TRBV19 . TRBD1
TGTGCCAGCAGCTCCGGGACAGACTATGGCTACACCTTC CASSSGTDYGYTF TRBJ1-2 TRBV2 . TRBD1
TGTGCCAGCAGCTTGTCCGGGAGCAGCTCCTACGAGCAGTACTTC CASSLSGSSSYEQYF TRBJ2-7 TRBV5-4 . .
TGTGCCAGCAGCTCCAGGGTGGACTGGGCGGGTGGTGAAGCTTTCTTT CASSSRVDWAGGEAFF TRBJ1-1 TRBV7-6 once .
TGTGCCAGTAGGCACCGTGGCTACACCTTC CASRHRGYTF TRBJ1-2 TRBV19 . .
TGTGCCAGCAGCTTAAGGGGGTGGGCCATAACAACCGAGCAGTACTTC CASSLRGWAITTEQYF TRBJ2-7 TRBV7-6 . .
TGTGCCAGCAGTGAGCTACGGCAGGGACTCAATGAGCAGTTCTTC CASSELRQGLNEQFF TRBJ2-1 TRBV25-1 . .
TGCAGCATATCAATTGGAAGGGGACACAACACCGGGGAGCTGTTTTTT CSISIGRGHNTGELFF TRBJ2-2 TRBV29-1 . .
TGCGCCAGCAGCCAATCCACTTTCTCCTACAATGAGCAGTTCTTC CASSQSTFSYNEQFF TRBJ2-1 TRBV4-1 . .
TGCAGTGCTGCCGCCGGGACTAGTCACTTC CSAAAGTSHF TRBJ2-7 TRBV20-1 . TRBD2
TGTGCTAGTGGTTTGGGAATTAGCGGGACCTTTTCCTACGAGCAGTACTTC CASGLGISGTFSYEQYF TRBJ2-7 TRBV12-5 . TRBD2
TGTGCCAGCAGCGTAGGAACAGCTGGGGCCAACGTCCTGACTTTC CASSVGTAGANVLTF TRBJ2-6 TRBV9 . .
TGTGCCAGCAGGACAGGGGTTTACGACACCATATATTTT CASRTGVYDTIYF TRBJ1-3 TRBV6-1 once TRBD1
TGTGCCAGCAGTTCAGCGGGAGGGGCTACGACCCAGTACTTC CASSSAGGATTQYF TRBJ2-5 TRBV27 once TRBD2
TGCGCCAGCAGCCAAGTTCCCCGGGGGAGCTCCTACGAGCAGTACTTC CASSQVPRGSSYEQYF TRBJ2-7 TRBV4-1 . .
TGTGCCAGCAGCTTGAAAGGGTCCGGGCAGTACTTC CASSLKGSGQYF TRBJ2-7 TRBV7-9 . .
TGTGCCAGCTCACGGACAGGGCTGGGAGAGACCCAGTACTTC CASSRTGLGETQYF TRBJ2-5 TRBV18 . TRBD1
TGTGCCAGCGGAACGCGAGGGTCTGGAAACACCATATATTTT CASGTRGSGNTIYF TRBJ1-3 TRBV5-6 once .
TGTGCCAGCTCATACAATCTAGCGGGAGCGAGAGATACGCAGTATTTT CASSYNLAGARDTQYF TRBJ2-3 TRBV18 . TRBD2
TGTGCCAGTAGTCGCGGCGGCCAACAACTGGGGGAGCAGTACTTC CASSRGGQQLGEQYF TRBJ2-7 TRBV19 . .
TGTGCCAGTAGTATAGGTCTGACCGCCTTCTCCTACGAGCAGTACTTC CASSIGLTAFSYEQYF TRBJ2-7 TRBV19 . .
TGTGCCAGCAGCCCCCAAGTCCCAGCGGGGACCAGCACAGATACGCAGTATTTT CASSPQVPAGTSTDTQYF TRBJ2-3 TRBV7-2 . TRBD2
TGTGCCAGCAGTTACGTAATCGGGGCCCATCAGCCCCAGCATTTT CASSYVIGAHQPQHF TRBJ1-5 TRBV6-5 once .
TGTGCCAGCAGTGCTCAGGGACAGAACACTGAAGCTTTCTTT CASSAQGQNTEAFF TRBJ1-1 TRBV2 . .
TGCGCCAGCAGTGGGCTAGGGGGTCGAGGTGAGCAGTTCTTC CASSGLGGRGEQFF TRBJ2-1 TRBV5-1 . .